The clone carrying this T cell receptor beta chain was picked up a small number of times. The antigen is unknown. Collection of 7.5 to 10 milliliters of peripheral blood was performed for each donor. These data are taken from a study of blood T cells in healthy people across ages. Study outcomes and limitations: For the donors, CMV status was unknown and possibly confounded expanded clonotype changes. Age showed a roughly linear inverse relationship with TCR beta diversity per million T cells.

Next came a second PCR, run for about 6 to 12 cycles, which used a sample-barcoded 5' primer along with a J-beta primer mix. A minimum of 2.5 million CDR3-containing paired-end reads was obtained for each sample. TCRdb processed the 5' RACE reads anew with MiXCR; each CDR3 protein has one entry. This sample has about 1.4 million distinct CDR3 sequences, with 59% found just once. Sequencing input: blood. This receptor was taken from a man between 18 and 29 years old in good health.

The CDR3 region is CASSSGGGETEAFF. DNA for the CDR3: TGCGCCAGCAGCTCTGGGGGTGGGGAGACTGAAGCTTTCTTT. The gene calls are TRBV5-1 and TRBJ1-1, with a tentative D call TRBD1 (5 bases). Germline CDR1 and CDR2: SGHRS and YFSETQ. CDR3 length equals 14 residues. V was clipped by 3 bases and J by 5 bases, with 14 bases between them.